A single sample gave rise to the 6 T cell receptor beta chains below, sequenced in a study of T cells in women clearing cervical HPV infection. Clones were sequenced by immunoSEQ multiplex PCR, and TCRdb holds only the in-frame ones, with some missing. The ten most abundant clones cover 4.5% to 6% of a sample with fewer than 40,000 clones. The sequenced sample consisted of blood buffy coat. These receptors were collected from a woman between 18 and 70 years old with a cervical HPV16 infection that either progressed to CIN3+ or cleared (not recorded which).

Of note for this clone: The CDR3 end falls 3 residues outside the read, so it is completed with the germline J gene. The chain couples TRBV2 to TRBJ2-7; TRBD1 might be the D (5 bases). V lost 2 bases and J 1 base, leaving 9 bases between the germline ends. CDR1 is SNHLY and CDR2 is FYNNEI in the germline V gene. CDR3 length equals 14 residues. The CDR3 bases that were read are TGTGCCAGCAGTGAACGGCAGGGATCCTACGAG. The encoded protein is CASSERQGSYE. In full, the CDR3 is CASSERQGSYEQYF. The whole variable domain, remainder taken from reference TRBV2 and TRBJ2-7, is EPEVTQTPSHQVTQMGQEVILRCVPISNHLYFYWYRQILGQKVEFLVSFYNNEISEKSEIFDDQFSVERPDGSNFTLKIRSTKLEDSAMYFCASSERQGSYEQYFGPGTRLTVT.

Judged by frequency, this clone is medium-sized. The CDR3 end falls 3 residues outside the read, so it is completed with the germline J gene. V usage is TRBV18 and J usage is TRBJ2-4; a weak D match, TRBD1 (5 bases). This CDR3 contains 15 residues. Trimming removed 3 bases from V and 0 bases from J, with 9 bases in between. The germline gives CDR1 KGHSH, CDR2 LQKENI. The CDR3 sequence: CASSPRQIAKNIQYF. The sequenced part of the CDR3 DNA is TGTGCCAGCTCACCCCGACAGATAGCCAAAAACATT.

About this clone: Read coverage stops 3 residues before the CDR3 terminus; the germline J gene supplies the remainder. This chain uses TRBV5-1 with TRBJ2-3; 9 bases fit TRBD1. After removal of 6 bases from V and 5 bases from J, the junction contained 7 bases not matched to a gene. This CDR3 has 14 amino acids. Germline V gene lookup returns CDR1 SGHRS and CDR2 YFSETQ. The part of the CDR3 DNA that was read is TGCGCCAGCACCCCCGGACAGGGGCGAGATACG. It specifies CASTPGQGRDT. The whole CDR3 is CASTPGQGRDTQYF.

On this clone itself: The sequenced fragment ends 3 residues before the CDR3 boundary, so the rest is inferred from the germline J gene. This chain connects TRBV20-1 to TRBJ2-5; D call uncertain. The germline gives CDR1 DFQATT, CDR2 SNEGSKA (reference sequence). This CDR3 region has 12 residues. V was clipped by 8 bases and J by 0 bases, with 10 bases between them. CDR3 in amino acids: CSHRSDQETQYF. The sequenced CDR3 bases are TGCAGTCACCGTTCGGACCAAGAGACC.

Regarding this clone: The read ends 3 residues shy of where the CDR3 ends; the end is completed using the germline J gene. In the same sample, other DNA sequences code for this CDR3. The genes are TRBV10-2 and TRBJ1-2; TRBD1 agrees at 7 bases. CDR3 length equals 12 residues. With 5 bases clipped from V and 6 bases from J, the junction kept 3 bases outside the gene matches. Germline CDR1 and CDR2: WSHSY and SAAADI. The CDR3 sequence is CASSQTGDGYTF. Partial CDR3 DNA: TGCGCCAGCAGTCAAACAGGGGATGGC.

A remark on this clone: The read ends 3 residues shy of where the CDR3 ends; the end is completed using the germline J gene. V gene TRBV20-1 combines with J gene TRBJ1-4, with D unresolved. Per germline, CDR1 DFQATT and CDR2 SNEGSKA (reference sequence). V dropped 4 bases and J dropped 3 bases, with 15 bases sitting between them. This CDR3 has 15 residues. The sequenced CDR3 bases are TGCAGTGCTAATACCTATAGCCAGCCTAATGAAAAA. Protein sequence: CSANTYSQPNEK. The complete CDR3 sequence is CSANTYSQPNEKLFF.